This T cell receptor beta chain was sequenced for a study of CD8+CD57+ T cells in acquired aplastic anemia. V shed 5 bases, J shed 2 bases, and the junction held 6 bases outside the gene matches. CDR3 length equals 16 residues. Germline CDR1 reads SNHLY; CDR2 reads FYNNEI. This clonotype was detected many times. TCR beta VDJ and CDR3 were profiled, and genomic DNA was the template. A single record per CDR3 protein comes from TCRdb applying MiXCR to the reads. The table has around 200,000 distinct CDR3 sequences, less than 50% seen once. CD8+CD57+ cell expansion had been shown by flow cytometry in patients chosen for sequencing. The diagnosis in all patients was severe acquired aplastic anemia.

The rearrangement uses TRBV2 and TRBJ2-6, with TRBD1 matching over 7 bases. The clonotype comes from a human donor with aplastic anemia. What was sequenced was sorted CD4+, CD8+, or CD8+CD57+ T cells (not recorded which) from PBMCs. Here the CDR3 reads CASSKQGSPGANVLTF. CDR3 DNA: TGTGCCAGCAGTAAACAGGGGTCCCCTGGGGCCAACGTCCTGACTTTC.